The rows below give T cell receptor beta chains drawn from one sample of a study of T cell responses to AZD1222 COVID-19 vaccine. Only in-frame clones appear in the TCRdb table, and some are missing; sequencing was by immunoSEQ multiplex PCR. The sample includes about 150,000 clones, about 93% of them seen just once. The specimen was peripheral blood, collected 28 days after the second AZD1222 dose. The receptors originated from an adult who received the AZD1222 COVID-19 vaccine. CDR3s include the opening cysteine and the closing phenylalanine or tryptophan. Fields, in order: D gene, J gene, V gene, clone size, CDR3 DNA, CDR3 protein. D genes are given only for firm matches. Size values are once, few and many counts, or a class for expanded clones, and some rows have none.

TRBD2	TRBJ2-7	TRBV6-5	NA	TGTGCCAGCCACCTTAGCGGGAGCTACGAGCAGTACTTC	CASHLSGSYEQYF
TRBD1	TRBJ1-6	TRBV6-5	once	TGTGCCACCAGACAGGGGGCCACCTATAATTCACCCCTCCACTTT	CATRQGATYNSPLHF
NA	TRBJ1-3	TRBV15	once	TGTGCCACCAGCAGAGTTCAGCTGAGCTCTGGAAACACCATATATTTT	CATSRVQLSSGNTIYF
NA	TRBJ1-1	TRBV19	NA	TGTGCCAGTAGTCCCTCCCGGGGGACTGAAGCTTTCTTT	CASSPSRGTEAFF
NA	TRBJ2-3	TRBV4-1	NA	TGCGCCAGCAGCCAAGGGCAGGGGCCAAGAGATACGCAGTATTTT	CASSQGQGPRDTQYF
TRBD2	TRBJ2-5	TRBV27	NA	TGTGCCAGCAGTTTATCGCTAGCGGGAGAGGAGACCCAGTACTTC	CASSLSLAGEETQYF
NA	TRBJ1-1	TRBV27	NA	TGTGCCAGCAGTTTATCCAGGGCGTTTATGAACACTGAAGCTTTCTTT	CASSLSRAFMNTEAFF
NA	TRBJ2-5	TRBV7-2	once	TGTGCCAGCAGCTCGCAGACATCGTACCAAGAGACCCAGTACTTC	CASSSQTSYQETQYF
NA	TRBJ2-5	TRBV5-1	NA	TGCGCCAGCAGCTCCTTACGTGATGGCCCGGCGGAGACCCAGTACTTC	CASSSLRDGPAETQYF
TRBD2	TRBJ2-7	TRBV7-9	NA	TGTGCCAGCAGCTCGACTAGCGGGAGCTACGAGCAGTACTTC	CASSSTSGSYEQYF
TRBD2	TRBJ2-5	TRBV24-1	NA	TGTGCCACCAGTGCCGGCGGGGGGCCGACCCAGTACTTC	CATSAGGGPTQYF
NA	TRBJ1-2	TRBV2	NA	TGTGCCAGCAGTGACCAACAGGGAGCCTATGGCTACACCTTC	CASSDQQGAYGYTF
TRBD1	TRBJ2-7	TRBV27	NA	TGTGCCAGCAGTTGGACAGGGGGGCTCTCCGAGCAGTACTTC	CASSWTGGLSEQYF
TRBD2	TRBJ2-1	TRBV6-5	NA	TGTGCCAGCATTCTAGCCATAGCGGGAGGAAGCGAGCAGTTCTTC	CASILAIAGGSEQFF
TRBD2	TRBJ2-7	TRBV7-8	NA	TGTGCCAGCAGCTTATCGGCTAGCGGATTCTACGAGCAGTACTTC	CASSLSASGFYEQYF
NA	TRBJ1-2	TRBV12-3/TRBV12-4	NA	TGTGCCAGCAAGCAGGGCTATGGCTACACCTTC	CASKQGYGYTF
NA	TRBJ1-5	TRBV27	NA	TGTGCCAGCAGTTTAATTGGGGCCAATCAGCCCCAGCATTTT	CASSLIGANQPQHF
TRBD1	TRBJ1-1	TRBV6-5	NA	TGTGCCAGCACCCGGGGACAGGGGGCGGATGAAGCTTTCTTT	CASTRGQGADEAFF
NA	TRBJ2-1	TRBV10-2	NA	TGCGCCAGCAGTGAGAGTCAGCTTCTAGAGGATGAGCAGTTCTTC	CASSESQLLEDEQFF
TRBD2	TRBJ2-2	TRBV11-3	NA	TGTGCCAGCAGCCAAGGGCTAGCGGGAGGGCCGGGGACCGGGGAGCTGTTTTTT	CASSQGLAGGPGTGELFF
NA	TRBJ2-5	TRBV28	NA	TGTGCCAGCAGTTCTCCTGCAGGGGTAACGAAAGAGACCCAGTACTTC	CASSSPAGVTKETQYF
NA	TRBJ2-7	TRBV27	NA	TGTGCCAGCAGCACCCTGGCGGGCAACTACGAGCAGTACTTC	CASSTLAGNYEQYF
TRBD1	TRBJ2-7	TRBV12-5	NA	TGTGCTAGTGACCGGGACAGGGGGTACGAGCAGTACTTC	CASDRDRGYEQYF
TRBD1	TRBJ1-5	TRBV27	NA	TGTGCCAGCAGTTTATCAGGGGGCAGCAATCAGCCCCAGCATTTT	CASSLSGGSNQPQHF
TRBD2	TRBJ2-1	TRBV5-6	NA	TGTGCCAGCAGCTTTTGGACTAGCGGGACCTATGAGCAGTTCTTC	CASSFWTSGTYEQFF
NA	TRBJ2-5	TRBV4-2	NA	TGTGCCAGCAGCTTGACCATGGGAGAGACCCAGTACTTC	CASSLTMGETQYF
NA	TRBJ1-2	TRBV10-2	NA	TGCGCCAGCGCTGGAGCCGGGACACAATATGGCTACACCTTC	CASAGAGTQYGYTF
NA	TRBJ2-3	TRBV5-1	NA	TGCGCCAGCAGCTTGGGCGGGACCGCAGATACGCAGTATTTT	CASSLGGTADTQYF
TRBD2	TRBJ2-7	TRBV5-4	NA	TGTGCCAGCAGCGCTGGACTAGCGGGAGGGTTTGACTACGAGCAGTACTTC	CASSAGLAGGFDYEQYF
NA	TRBJ1-4	TRBV11-2	NA	TGTGCCAGCAGCTTTGCCAGGGATGAAAAACTGTTTTTT	CASSFARDEKLFF
NA	TRBJ1-2	TRBV30	NA	TGTGCCTGGAGTGTGGTCGGCAGGGTATACGATGGCTACACCTTC	CAWSVVGRVYDGYTF
NA	TRBJ2-7	TRBV10-3	NA	TGTGCCAACCGGGACTCCAACTCCTACGAGCAGTACTTC	CANRDSNSYEQYF
TRBD1	TRBJ1-2	TRBV4-1	NA	TGCGCCAGCAGACAGGGGTTGCTCTACACCTTC	CASRQGLLYTF
NA	TRBJ1-2	TRBV6-5	NA	TGTGCCAGCAGTCCCCCGGGACTGACCTATGGCTACACCTTC	CASSPPGLTYGYTF
TRBD1	TRBJ1-1	TRBV18	NA	TGTGCCAGCTCACGGGGACAGACGAACACTGAAGCTTTCTTT	CASSRGQTNTEAFF
NA	TRBJ1-3	TRBV7-9	NA	TGTGCCAGCAGCCCATTCCCGCAAGAAACTTATGGAAACACCATATATTTT	CASSPFPQETYGNTIYF
TRBD1	TRBJ1-1	TRBV6-1	NA	TGTGCCAGCAGTGACCCAGTGGACAGGGGGCAAACTTTCTTT	CASSDPVDRGQTFF
NA	TRBJ1-5	TRBV15	NA	TGTGCCACCAACACAGGCTATAGCAATCAGCCCCAGCATTTT	CATNTGYSNQPQHF
NA	TRBJ2-2	TRBV3-1/TRBV3-2	NA	TGTGCCAGCAGCCAAGCTGGAACCGGGGAGCTGTTTTTT	CASSQAGTGELFF
TRBD1	TRBJ2-1	TRBV5-4	NA	TGTGCCAGCAGCTTGACAGGGGGCGCTTCGAATGAGCAGTTCTTC	CASSLTGGASNEQFF
TRBD2	TRBJ2-3	TRBV19	NA	TGTGCCAGTAGTATAGTGGCTAGCGGGAGAGCAGATACGCAGTATTTT	CASSIVASGRADTQYF
NA	TRBJ1-3	TRBV30	NA	TGTGCCTGGAGTGATGGCTCTGGAAACACCATATATTTT	CAWSDGSGNTIYF
NA	TRBJ2-1	TRBV30	NA	TGTGCCTGGAGTGGGAGCGGACCGAGCTCCTACAATGAGCAGTTCTTC	CAWSGSGPSSYNEQFF
NA	TRBJ1-4	TRBV15	NA	TGTGCCACCAGCAGAGATCGGCAGGGTCCGATTGGCGAAAAACTGTTTTTT	CATSRDRQGPIGEKLFF
TRBD1	TRBJ1-2	TRBV28	NA	TGTGCCAGTACCTTCACCGGGACAGGGGGCGCAGGCTACACCTTC	CASTFTGTGGAGYTF
TRBD2	TRBJ2-1	TRBV4-2	NA	TGTGCCAGCAGCGACCGGGACTACATGGGCAATGAGCAGTTCTTC	CASSDRDYMGNEQFF
NA	TRBJ1-3	TRBV27	NA	TGTGCCAGCAGTTTATCGACACCAGGGTACTCTGGAAACACCATATATTTT	CASSLSTPGYSGNTIYF
NA	TRBJ1-2	TRBV20-1	NA	TGCAGTGCTAGCCCCGTTAATGGCTACACCTTC	CSASPVNGYTF
NA	TRBJ1-1	TRBV7-9	NA	TGTGCCAGCAGCTTTGGCGGTGAAGCTTTCTTT	CASSFGGEAFF
NA	TRBJ2-7	TRBV21-1	NA	TGTGCCAGCAGCAAAGGACCAATCGGGGCCCACGAGCAGTACTTC	CASSKGPIGAHEQYF
TRBD1	TRBJ2-7	TRBV10-2	NA	TGCGCCAGCAGCACCGGGACAGGACCCTACGAGCAGTACTTC	CASSTGTGPYEQYF
TRBD2	TRBJ2-7	TRBV3-1/TRBV3-2	NA	TGTGCCAGCAGCCAAGTACTAGCGGGATCCTACGAGCAGTACTTC	CASSQVLAGSYEQYF
NA	TRBJ2-1	TRBV19	NA	TGTGCCAGTAGTACAGGGCTGTATAATGAGCAGTTCTTC	CASSTGLYNEQFF